This is a list of T cell receptor beta chains from one sample in a study of T-cell memory formation after mild COVID-19. TCRdb analysed the 5' RACE reads with MiXCR anew, one entry per CDR3 protein. The table has approximately 210,000 distinct CDR3 sequences, roughly a tenth seen once; the top ten hold 3%. The sequencing input was PBMCs or a T cell subset sorted from them (not recorded which). These receptor sequences come from a man aged 18 to 29 who had mild COVID-19 (a few samples of this study predate the infection). Cell type and time point are not known. CDR3s include the opening cysteine and the closing phenylalanine or tryptophan. The D gene is left open where the match is weak. Size values are once, few and many counts, or a class for expanded clones, and some rows have none.

abundance	v_gene	j_gene	d_gene	CDR3aa	CDR3nt
.	TRBV12-3/TRBV12-4	TRBJ1-4	.	CASSPGIGKLFF	TGTGCCAGCAGTCCGGGGATCGGGAAACTGTTTTTT
many	TRBV5-1	TRBJ2-5	TRBD2	CASSLGTSGVETQYF	TGCGCCAGCAGCTTGGGGACTAGCGGCGTCGAGACCCAGTACTTC
.	TRBV4-2	TRBJ1-1	.	CASSEGWQGMNTEAFF	TGTGCCAGCAGCGAAGGATGGCAGGGAATGAACACTGAAGCTTTCTTT
few	TRBV29-1	TRBJ2-5	.	CSVPQGTQYF	TGCAGCGTTCCCCAGGGGACCCAGTACTTC
many	TRBV7-9	TRBJ2-3	.	CASSSDGREGTDTQYF	TGTGCCAGCAGCTCCGATGGCAGGGAAGGCACAGATACGCAGTATTTT
few	TRBV4-2	TRBJ2-5	.	CASSSTASRETQYF	TGTGCCAGCAGCTCGACAGCCAGTCGGGAGACCCAGTACTTC
.	TRBV11-2	TRBJ2-5	TRBD1	CASSYSRDRQETQYF	TGTGCCAGCAGCTACAGCCGGGACAGACAAGAGACCCAGTACTTC
many	TRBV7-9	TRBJ1-1	.	CASSSEQGNTEAFF	TGTGCCAGCAGCTCCGAACAGGGGAACACTGAAGCTTTCTTT
many	TRBV27	TRBJ1-6	TRBD1	CASSPKTGGIDSPLHF	TGTGCCAGCAGTCCCAAGACAGGGGGCATCGATTCACCCCTCCACTTT
.	TRBV11-1	TRBJ2-6	.	CASSLDAGANVLTF	TGTGCCAGCAGCTTAGATGCCGGGGCCAACGTCCTGACTTTC
few	TRBV5-6	TRBJ1-3	.	CASTRRFSGNTIYF	TGTGCCAGCACCCGCAGGTTCTCTGGAAACACCATATATTTT
.	TRBV20-1	TRBJ2-1	TRBD2	CSAEDLAGARF	TGCAGTGCTGAGGATCTAGCGGGGGCCCGGTTC
.	TRBV7-2	TRBJ2-1	.	CASSLLGFYNEQFF	TGTGCCAGCAGCTTGCTCGGGTTCTACAATGAGCAGTTCTTC
few	TRBV13	TRBJ2-1	.	CASSLGQGKWEQFF	TGTGCCAGCAGCTTAGGACAGGGCAAGTGGGAGCAGTTCTTC
.	TRBV4-2	TRBJ2-3	.	CASSQEAATSTDTQYF	TGTGCCAGCAGCCAAGAGGCCGCGACCTCCACAGATACGCAGTATTTT
many	TRBV6-5	TRBJ1-3	.	CASSATGSSGNTIYF	TGTGCCAGCAGTGCGACCGGTAGCTCTGGAAACACCATATATTTT
.	TRBV7-2	TRBJ2-1	.	CASSLEGLSYNEQFF	TGTGCCAGCAGCTTAGAGGGACTGTCCTACAATGAGCAGTTCTTC
few	TRBV6-6	TRBJ2-7	TRBD1	CASTLSRDRDYEQYF	TGTGCCAGCACTCTCTCCCGGGACAGGGACTACGAGCAGTACTTC
few	TRBV6-1	TRBJ1-4	.	CASSEVPAAGEKLFF	TGTGCCAGCAGTGAAGTACCGGCGGCGGGGGAAAAACTGTTTTTT
.	TRBV7-3	TRBJ2-3	.	CASSLGLSSTDTQYF	TGTGCCAGCAGTTTGGGACTCTCTAGCACAGATACGCAGTATTTT
.	TRBV4-3	TRBJ1-2	.	CASPLGYGYTF	TGCGCCAGCCCTTTAGGCTATGGCTACACCTTC
few	TRBV25-1	TRBJ1-3	.	CASSDTKGVGGNTIYF	TGTGCCAGCAGTGATACTAAGGGAGTCGGTGGAAACACCATATATTTT
few	TRBV20-1	TRBJ1-2	.	CSASSGPSRDGYTF	TGCAGTGCTAGTTCCGGCCCGAGTCGCGATGGCTACACCTTC
.	TRBV4-1	TRBJ2-5	.	CASSRQTYQETQYF	TGCGCCAGCAGCCGGCAGACGTACCAAGAGACCCAGTACTTC
few	TRBV2	TRBJ1-6	.	CASSWGGQSPLHF	TGTGCCAGCAGCTGGGGAGGGCAGTCACCCCTCCACTTT
.	TRBV29-1	TRBJ1-1	.	CSVLGLGDTEAFF	TGCAGCGTTTTGGGACTGGGGGACACTGAAGCTTTCTTT
few	TRBV20-1	TRBJ2-3	TRBD1	CSASPGGRWADTQYF	TGCAGTGCCTCCCCAGGGGGCCGGTGGGCAGATACGCAGTATTTT
.	TRBV6-2/TRBV6-3	TRBJ2-5	.	CASNPQEGTQYF	TGTGCCAGCAACCCTCAGGAGGGGACCCAGTACTTC